The rows below give T cell receptor beta chains drawn from one sample of a study of blood T cell repertoires in COVID-19. The assay was immunoSEQ multiplex PCR, and TCRdb's table has in-frame clones only and misses some. The profile shows about 220,000 clones, 86% of them singletons. Sequenced input: PBMCs or T cells enriched from blood (not recorded which). Receptors originate from a woman in her forties with acute COVID-19. The CDR3 runs from the conserved cysteine through the conserved F or W. D genes are given only for firm matches. Rows may omit the clone size; those that give it use once, few, many or a size class.

D | J | size | V | DNA | CDR3
- | TRBJ1-5 | - | TRBV7-6 | TGTGCCAGCAGCTTAGGTTCAGGGAGGGATCAGCCCCAGCATTTT | CASSLGSGRDQPQHF
TRBD1 | TRBJ1-4 | - | TRBV5-1 | TGCGCCAGCAGCCCCGGGGACAGGACTAATGAAAAACTGTTTTTT | CASSPGDRTNEKLFF
- | TRBJ1-1 | - | TRBV6-5 | TGTGCCAGCAGTTATGCGGCGGAACTGAAGGCTTTCTTT | CASSYAAELKAFF
- | TRBJ1-1 | - | TRBV7-6 | TGTGCCAGCAGCTTAACCCCATTGTCTGCAGGAACTGAAGCTTTCTTT | CASSLTPLSAGTEAFF
TRBD1 | TRBJ2-2 | - | TRBV6-4 | TGTGCCAGCAGTGACGGACAGGGGGCCGGGGAGCTGTTTTTT | CASSDGQGAGELFF
TRBD1 | TRBJ1-5 | - | TRBV15 | TGTGCCACCAGCAGAGCGGCAGGGGGCGTTGGTAGGAATCAGCCCCAGCATTTT | CATSRAAGGVGRNQPQHF
- | TRBJ2-7 | - | TRBV6-5 | TGTGCCAGCAGTTACCGCCGTAGCTACGAGCAGTACTTC | CASSYRRSYEQYF
- | TRBJ2-7 | - | TRBV6-2/TRBV6-3 | TGTGCCAGCAGTTATTCCCTAAGGGACATCTTGACCTCCTACGAGCAGTACTTC | CASSYSLRDILTSYEQYF
- | TRBJ2-3 | - | TRBV5-5 | TGTGCCAGCAGCTTAGAGACTAGCACAGATACGCAGTATTTT | CASSLETSTDTQYF
- | TRBJ1-1 | - | TRBV19 | TGTGCCAGTAGTATGAGAGGGAACACTGAAGCTTTCTTT | CASSMRGNTEAFF
TRBD1 | TRBJ2-2 | - | TRBV27 | TGTGCCAGCAGCCTGGACAGGGTGGGGAACACCGGGGAGCTGTTTTTT | CASSLDRVGNTGELFF
TRBD1 | TRBJ1-1 | - | TRBV30 | TGTGCCTGGAGTGTATTCAGCTGGACAGGGGAGGATAACACTGAAGCTTTCTTT | CAWSVFSWTGEDNTEAFF
- | TRBJ1-5 | - | TRBV5-1 | TGCGCCAGCAGCTTGGGACTCAATCAGCCCCAGCATTTT | CASSLGLNQPQHF
TRBD2 | TRBJ2-1 | - | TRBV19 | TGTGCCAGTAGTGGGGGGACTAGCGGGGGTCGCTCCTACAATGAGCAGTTCTTC | CASSGGTSGGRSYNEQFF
- | TRBJ1-1 | - | TRBV4-3 | TGCGCCAGCAGCCAAGGGGGCACGCACACTGAAGCTTTCTTT | CASSQGGTHTEAFF
TRBD1 | TRBJ2-5 | - | TRBV12-5 | TGTGCTAGTGGTTTGCCCCAGGGGGAAGGGCCACAAGAGACCCAGTACTTC | CASGLPQGEGPQETQYF
- | TRBJ1-5 | - | TRBV6-5 | TGTGCCAGCATTTCAGGGGGCAATCAGCCCCAGCATTTT | CASISGGNQPQHF
- | TRBJ2-4 | - | TRBV4-1 | TGCGCCAGCAGCCCACAGGGGAGGGCCAAAAACATTCAGTACTTC | CASSPQGRAKNIQYF
TRBD1 | TRBJ1-2 | - | TRBV11-2 | TGTGCCAGCAGCTTAGATCTCAAGGGGGCCGATAACTATGGCTACACCTTC | CASSLDLKGADNYGYTF
- | TRBJ2-3 | - | TRBV14 | TGTGCCAGCAGCCAAGAGAACACAGGGTTTGCAGATACGCAGTATTTT | CASSQENTGFADTQYF
- | TRBJ1-5 | - | TRBV7-2 | TGTGCCAGCAGTTGGACAGCTTATAGCAATCAGCCCCAGCATTTT | CASSWTAYSNQPQHF
- | TRBJ1-2 | once | TRBV12-3/TRBV12-4 | TGTGCCAGCAGTTCAGGGTACTATGGCTACACCTTC | CASSSGYYGYTF
- | TRBJ1-6 | - | TRBV6-1 | TGTGCCAGCAGTGATAGACAGTCATATAATTCACCCCTCCACTTT | CASSDRQSYNSPLHF
- | TRBJ1-5 | - | TRBV6-1 | TGTGCCAGCAGTGCTGGGGGGGTAGTCAGCAATCAGCCCCAGCATTTT | CASSAGGVVSNQPQHF
- | TRBJ2-1 | few | TRBV5-6 | TGTGCCAGCAGCTTGGGGGCGGGTCCTAAGCAGTTCTTC | CASSLGAGPKQFF
TRBD1 | TRBJ1-1 | - | TRBV6-5 | TGTGCCAGCAGTTACTCGGGGGCAGGGGGCACTGAAGCTTTCTTT | CASSYSGAGGTEAFF
TRBD1 | TRBJ1-1 | - | TRBV11-2 | TGTGCCAGCAGCTTGGAAACAGGGGGCCCTCCGCGAGCTTTCTTT | CASSLETGGPPRAFF
- | TRBJ1-6 | - | TRBV4-3 | TGCGCCAGCAGCCAAGTTCCCGACAGCGAATCTTCACCCCTCCACTTT | CASSQVPDSESSPLHF
TRBD1 | TRBJ2-2 | - | TRBV12-3/TRBV12-4 | TGTGCCAGTCGGACAGGGTACACCGGGGAGCTGTTTTTT | CASRTGYTGELFF
TRBD2 | TRBJ2-2 | - | TRBV7-9 | TGTGCCAGCAGCTCCCCTCTTGTGCTAGCGGCCAACACCGGGGAGCTGTTTTTT | CASSSPLVLAANTGELFF